The clone carrying this T cell receptor (beta chain) showed up just once. The entry originates in a study of blood T cell repertoires in COVID-19. TCRdb's table, derived via immunoSEQ multiplex PCR, lists solely in-frame clones and lacks some. The sample yields roughly 90,000 clones, approximately 82% seen once. The CDR3 is made up of 14 amino acids. The ends lost 2 bases at V and 13 bases at J; junction bases unmatched: 10. Germline lookup yields CDR1 MNHNS and CDR2 SASEGT. The chain carries TRBV6-1 and TRBJ1-2, with 10 bases fitting TRBD1. This receptor was obtained from a woman aged 70-85 years with acute or convalescent COVID-19. The sequencing input was peripheral blood. In nucleotides, the CDR3 is TGTGCCAGCAGTGAATTGGACAGGGGGTTCCTCTTCACCTTC. Translated, it gives CASSELDRGFLFTF.